These T cell receptor beta chains were read from a single sample in a study of T cells after posttransplantation cyclophosphamide. Only in-frame clones appear in the TCRdb table, and some are missing; sequencing was by immunoSEQ multiplex PCR. The sample has 30,000 to 35,000 clones, none seen only once; the top ten hold approximately 6.7%. Sample: PBMCs. The receptors come from a woman in her 50s in good health and a related stem cell transplant donor. Both conserved end residues are part of each CDR3. The order of the fields is V gene, J gene, clone size, D gene, CDR3 protein, CDR3 DNA. D genes are given only for firm matches. The listing skips clone size in some rows; elsewhere it reads once, few, many or a size class.

TRBV7-2	TRBJ1-2	many	TRBD1	CASSLTGSYGYTF	TGTGCCAGCAGCTTGACAGGGAGCTATGGCTACACCTTC
TRBV7-2	TRBJ2-2	NA	TRBD1	CASSLAWTGTGGRGELFF	TGTGCCAGCAGCTTAGCCTGGACCGGGACAGGGGGTCGAGGGGAGCTGTTTTTT
TRBV27	TRBJ1-2	many	NA	CASSPQGVGYTF	TGTGCCAGCAGTCCCCAGGGCGTGGGCTACACCTTC
TRBV6-1	TRBJ1-1	many	NA	CASSQGLKTEAFF	TGTGCCAGTTCCCAGGGGTTAAAGACTGAAGCTTTCTTT
TRBV15	TRBJ2-1	NA	NA	CATSAPGTRWFNEQFF	TGTGCCACCAGCGCCCCGGGGACTCGGTGGTTCAATGAGCAGTTCTTC
TRBV6-6	TRBJ2-5	few	NA	CASSHRDSHGETQYF	TGTGCCAGCAGTCACCGCGACAGTCATGGGGAGACCCAGTACTTC
TRBV19	TRBJ2-1	many	TRBD2	CASSNSGVYNEQFF	TGTGCCAGTAGTAATAGCGGGGTTTACAATGAGCAGTTCTTC
TRBV29-1	TRBJ2-5	few	NA	CSVEDLGRQTQYF	TGCAGCGTTGAAGATCTGGGCAGGCAGACCCAGTACTTC
TRBV2	TRBJ2-2	many	TRBD2	CASSDLGLALKGELFF	TGTGCCAGCAGTGATTTGGGACTAGCCCTCAAGGGGGAGCTGTTTTTT
TRBV4-3	TRBJ2-1	many	NA	CASSQGRGNYNEQFF	TGCGCCAGCAGCCAAGGCCGCGGGAACTACAATGAGCAGTTCTTC
TRBV7-2	TRBJ1-2	many	TRBD1	CASSGVNRGGYTF	TGTGCCAGCAGCGGAGTGAACAGGGGTGGCTACACCTTC
TRBV5-1	TRBJ2-2	many	TRBD2	CASSSGLAGRTGELFF	TGCGCCAGCAGCTCGGGACTAGCGGGACGTACCGGGGAGCTGTTTTTT
TRBV27	TRBJ1-1	many	NA	CASSPSRSTEAFF	TGTGCCAGCAGTCCATCCAGATCCACTGAAGCTTTCTTT
TRBV20-1	TRBJ2-3	few	NA	CSAKTRDTQYF	TGCAGTGCTAAAACCCGGGATACGCAGTATTTT
TRBV11-3	TRBJ1-1	few	NA	CASRLAGRGNTEAFF	TGTGCAAGTCGCTTAGCGGGCAGGGGGAACACTGAAGCTTTCTTT
TRBV24-1	TRBJ1-5	NA	NA	CATDTGDSNQPQHF	TGTGCCACTGACACGGGGGATAGCAATCAGCCCCAGCATTTT
TRBV7-2	TRBJ2-2	NA	NA	CASSLIQATGELFF	TGTGCCAGCAGCTTAATCCAGGCCACCGGGGAGCTGTTTTTT
TRBV2	TRBJ2-3	many	TRBD2	CASTPGLAADTQYF	TGTGCCAGCACGCCGGGACTAGCGGCAGATACGCAGTATTTT
TRBV19	TRBJ2-5	many	TRBD2	CASSMGTIRAQETQYF	TGTGCCAGTAGTATGGGGACTATAAGGGCCCAAGAGACCCAGTACTTC
TRBV10-3	TRBJ2-1	many	NA	CATYGGAVYNEQFF	TGTGCCACCTATGGGGGGGCAGTCTACAATGAGCAGTTCTTC
TRBV30	TRBJ1-1	many	NA	CAYRKNTEAFF	TGTGCCTACAGGAAGAACACTGAAGCTTTCTTT
TRBV28	TRBJ2-5	many	NA	CASSLIGGLETQYF	TGTGCCAGCAGTTTAATAGGAGGGCTAGAGACCCAGTACTTC
TRBV6-5	TRBJ1-2	many	NA	CASSYHEGDYTF	TGTGCCAGCAGTTACCATGAGGGGGACTACACCTTC
TRBV12-3/TRBV12-4	TRBJ1-2	many	TRBD1	CASSPHPGQVHNYGYTF	TGTGCCAGCAGCCCCCACCCGGGACAGGTGCATAACTATGGCTACACCTTC
TRBV6-5	TRBJ1-5	many	NA	CAGSRGVGQPQHF	TGTGCCGGGAGCAGGGGAGTAGGGCAGCCCCAGCATTTT
TRBV19	TRBJ2-7	many	NA	CASTPSPTRLDYEQYF	TGTGCCAGTACCCCAAGTCCCACTCGACTAGACTACGAGCAGTACTTC
TRBV5-4	TRBJ2-7	many	NA	CASSQQVPNYEQYF	TGTGCCAGCAGCCAACAAGTCCCCAACTACGAGCAGTACTTC
TRBV5-6	TRBJ1-5	many	NA	CASSSLSRQQPQHF	TGTGCCAGCAGCTCCCTTTCTAGGCAGCAGCCCCAGCATTTT
TRBV6-2/TRBV6-3	TRBJ2-5	NA	TRBD2	CASSSGLAGGTGSSETQYF	TGTGCCAGCAGTTCGGGACTAGCGGGAGGGACCGGTAGCTCGGAGACCCAGTACTTC
TRBV27	TRBJ2-7	many	NA	CASSLGGQTSYEQYF	TGTGCCAGCAGTTTAGGGGGCCAAACCTCCTACGAGCAGTACTTC
TRBV7-9	TRBJ2-2	many	NA	CASSSDDQVKLFF	TGTGCCAGCAGCTCCGATGACCAGGTGAAGCTGTTTTTT
TRBV5-1	TRBJ2-1	many	TRBD2	CASSLAVAGNNEQFF	TGCGCCAGCAGCTTGGCCGTAGCGGGGAACAATGAGCAGTTCTTC
TRBV5-1	TRBJ1-2	many	NA	CASSLGAGDGYTF	TGCGCCAGCAGCTTGGGGGCAGGGGATGGCTACACCTTC
TRBV18	TRBJ1-1	many	NA	CASSPPSQGNTEAFF	TGTGCCAGCTCACCACCGAGCCAGGGGAACACTGAAGCTTTCTTT
TRBV6-5	TRBJ1-2	many	NA	CASSYSDSYGYTF	TGTGCCAGCAGTTACTCGGACAGCTATGGCTACACCTTC
TRBV28	TRBJ2-1	many	TRBD2	CASSPLKNSGREQFF	TGTGCCAGCAGTCCCTTGAAGAATAGCGGGAGGGAGCAGTTCTTC
TRBV9	TRBJ2-7	NA	TRBD2	CASSAYLGTSEEQYF	TGTGCCAGCAGCGCCTACCTCGGGACTAGTGAAGAGCAGTACTTC
TRBV5-1	TRBJ1-1	many	NA	CASTSTGNTEAFF	TGCGCCAGCACTTCGACAGGGAACACTGAAGCTTTCTTT
TRBV27	TRBJ1-1	many	TRBD1	CASSLSGTVEAFF	TGTGCCAGCAGTTTATCTGGGACAGTCGAAGCTTTCTTT
TRBV14	TRBJ2-3	many	TRBD2	CASSQRLADSTDTQYF	TGTGCCAGCAGCCAAAGACTAGCGGACAGCACAGATACGCAGTATTTT
TRBV28	TRBJ2-7	many	NA	CASSSPSRHEQYF	TGTGCCAGCAGTTCACCCTCTAGGCACGAGCAGTACTTC
TRBV7-2	TRBJ1-5	few	NA	CASSSGRNQPQHF	TGTGCCAGCAGCTCGGGGAGAAATCAGCCCCAGCATTTT
TRBV5-8	TRBJ2-7	many	TRBD1	CASSTETGEQYF	TGTGCCAGCAGCACCGAGACAGGGGAGCAGTACTTC
TRBV12-3/TRBV12-4	TRBJ2-1	many	TRBD2	CASSPRGGIYNEQFF	TGTGCCAGCAGTCCGCGCGGGGGGATCTACAATGAGCAGTTCTTC
TRBV18	TRBJ2-1	many	TRBD1	CASSTDREMEFF	TGTGCCAGCTCAACGGACAGGGAGATGGAGTTCTTC
TRBV27	TRBJ1-1	many	NA	CASSLNRVSTEAFF	TGTGCCAGCAGTTTGAACAGGGTGAGCACTGAAGCTTTCTTT
TRBV5-1	TRBJ2-3	few	NA	CASSFNTDTQYF	TGCGCCAGCAGCTTCAACACAGATACGCAGTATTTT
TRBV7-8	TRBJ2-2	few	TRBD2	CASSLRAGETGELFF	TGTGCCAGCAGCTTAAGGGCGGGAGAAACCGGGGAGCTGTTTTTT
TRBV30	TRBJ1-1	many	NA	CAWSTGLSEAFF	TGTGCCTGGAGTACAGGGTTGAGCGAAGCTTTCTTT
TRBV28	TRBJ2-3	many	TRBD2	CASSLLFGREGTDTQYF	TGTGCCAGCAGTTTATTATTCGGGCGGGAGGGCACAGATACGCAGTATTTT
TRBV24-1	TRBJ2-1	many	NA	CATAGYNEQFF	TGTGCCACCGCGGGGTACAATGAGCAGTTCTTC
TRBV28	TRBJ1-1	many	NA	CASSSGGQNTEAFF	TGTGCCAGCAGCTCCGGGGGGCAGAACACTGAAGCTTTCTTT
TRBV18	TRBJ1-1	many	TRBD1	CASSRGGGANTEAFF	TGTGCCAGCTCACGCGGAGGGGGCGCGAACACTGAAGCTTTCTTT
TRBV7-3	TRBJ1-3	NA	NA	CASSSGVTGNTIYF	TGTGCCAGCAGCTCAGGGGTTACTGGAAACACCATATATTTT
TRBV19	TRBJ1-2	many	TRBD1	CASSIIGQDEAGYTF	TGTGCCAGTAGTATAATAGGACAGGACGAAGCGGGCTACACCTTC
TRBV5-1	TRBJ1-2	many	NA	CASSLAGRDYGYTF	TGCGCCAGCAGCTTGGCAGGCAGGGACTATGGCTACACCTTC
TRBV5-1	TRBJ2-5	many	NA	CASSAWDFGAQETQYF	TGCGCCAGCAGCGCATGGGACTTCGGAGCCCAAGAGACCCAGTACTTC
TRBV29-1	TRBJ1-1	many	NA	CSVVPGEVRTEAFF	TGCAGCGTTGTCCCCGGGGAAGTAAGAACTGAAGCTTTCTTT
TRBV18	TRBJ2-5	many	TRBD2	CASSPRGLAGVVPQETQYF	TGTGCCAGCTCACCCAGGGGACTAGCGGGAGTCGTCCCGCAAGAGACCCAGTACTTC
TRBV6-1	TRBJ1-2	many	NA	CASSEASRHGGYTF	TGTGCCAGCAGTGAAGCGTCCAGGCACGGTGGCTACACCTTC